The entry below gives a single T cell receptor (beta chain) sequence along with its context. CDR3 length equals 13 residues. From germline, CDR1 is MNHEY and CDR2 SVGAGI. The V gene end was trimmed by 7 bases and the J gene end by 10 bases; junction bases not matched to a gene: 11. This sample stems from a study of blood T cell repertoires in COVID-19. In the study overall: Italy, Spain and the United States were the sources of the convalescent and acute COVID-19 samples.

Method: immunoSEQ multiplex PCR; TCRdb's copy keeps in-frame clones and lacks some. The sample lists 100,000 to 150,000 clones; 85% were seen once. The sample comprised peripheral blood. V usage is TRBV6-5 and J usage is TRBJ1-2; 8 nucleotides match TRBD1. The receptor was derived from a woman aged 80 or over with acute or convalescent COVID-19. The CDR3 sequence: CASTFRTGTDYTF. For the CDR3, the DNA is TGTGCCAGCACCTTCAGGACAGGGACCGACTACACCTTC.